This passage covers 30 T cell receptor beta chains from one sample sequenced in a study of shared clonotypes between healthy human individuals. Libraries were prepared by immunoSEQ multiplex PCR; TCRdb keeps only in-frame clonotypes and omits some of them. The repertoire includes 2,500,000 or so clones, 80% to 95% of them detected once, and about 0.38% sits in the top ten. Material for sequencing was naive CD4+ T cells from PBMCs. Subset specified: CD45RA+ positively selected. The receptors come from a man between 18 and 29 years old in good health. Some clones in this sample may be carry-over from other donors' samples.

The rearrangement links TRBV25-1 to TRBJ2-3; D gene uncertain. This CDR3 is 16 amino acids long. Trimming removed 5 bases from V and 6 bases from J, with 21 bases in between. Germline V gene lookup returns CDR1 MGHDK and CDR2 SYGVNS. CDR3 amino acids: CASSQALGQLRDTQYF. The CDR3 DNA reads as TGTGCCAGCAGTCAAGCCCTAGGGCAGTTGAGGGATACGCAGTATTTT. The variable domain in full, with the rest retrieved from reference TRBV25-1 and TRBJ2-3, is EADIYQTPRYLVIGTGKKITLECSQTMGHDKMYWYQQDPGMELHLIHYSYGVNSTEKGDLSSESTVSRIRTEHFPLTLESARPSHTSQYLCASSQALGQLRDTQYFGPGTRLTVL.

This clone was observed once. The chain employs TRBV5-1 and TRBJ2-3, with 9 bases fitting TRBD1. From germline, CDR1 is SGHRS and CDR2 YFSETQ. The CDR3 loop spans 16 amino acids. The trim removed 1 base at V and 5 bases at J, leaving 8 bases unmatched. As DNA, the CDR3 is TGCGCCAGCAGCTTGACAGGGGGCGCCGCGAGAGATACGCAGTATTTT. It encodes CASSLTGGAARDTQYF.

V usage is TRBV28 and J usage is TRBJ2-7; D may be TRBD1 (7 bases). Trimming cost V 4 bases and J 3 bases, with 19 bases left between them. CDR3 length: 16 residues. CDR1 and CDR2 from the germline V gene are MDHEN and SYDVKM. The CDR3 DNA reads TGTGCCAGCAGTTCCCCCGGGGGACAGCAGTACTACGAGCAGTACTTC. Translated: CASSSPGGQQYYEQYF.

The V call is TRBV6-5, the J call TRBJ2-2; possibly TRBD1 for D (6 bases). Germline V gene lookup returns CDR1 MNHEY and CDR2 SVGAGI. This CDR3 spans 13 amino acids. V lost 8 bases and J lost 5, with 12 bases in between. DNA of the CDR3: TGTGCCAGCGGAATAGGGGGAACCGGGGAGCTGTTTTTT. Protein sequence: CASGIGGTGELFF.

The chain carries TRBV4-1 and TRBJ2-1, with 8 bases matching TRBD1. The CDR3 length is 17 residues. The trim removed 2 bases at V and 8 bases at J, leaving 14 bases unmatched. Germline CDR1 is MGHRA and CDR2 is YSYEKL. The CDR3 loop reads CASSQRPAQGALDEQFF. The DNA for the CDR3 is TGCGCCAGCAGCCAAAGGCCCGCGCAGGGGGCGCTCGATGAGCAGTTCTTC.

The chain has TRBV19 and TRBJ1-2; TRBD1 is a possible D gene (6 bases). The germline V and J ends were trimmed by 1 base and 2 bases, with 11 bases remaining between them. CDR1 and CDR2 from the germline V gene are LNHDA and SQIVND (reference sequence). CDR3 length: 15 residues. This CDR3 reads CASSIVDRYNYGYTF. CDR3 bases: TGTGCCAGTAGTATAGTGGACAGATACAACTATGGCTACACCTTC.

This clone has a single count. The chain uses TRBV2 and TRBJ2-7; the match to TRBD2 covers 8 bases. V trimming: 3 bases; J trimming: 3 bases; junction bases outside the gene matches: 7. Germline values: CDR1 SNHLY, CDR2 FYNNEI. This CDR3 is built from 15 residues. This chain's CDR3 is CASSDQLAVHYEQYF. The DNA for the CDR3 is TGTGCCAGCAGTGACCAACTAGCGGTTCACTACGAGCAGTACTTC.

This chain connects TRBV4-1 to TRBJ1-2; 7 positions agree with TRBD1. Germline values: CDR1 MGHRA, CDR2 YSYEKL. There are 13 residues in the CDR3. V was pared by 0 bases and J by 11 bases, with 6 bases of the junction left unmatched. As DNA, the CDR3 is TGCGCCAGCAGCCAAGAGGCGACAGGGTGGTACACCTTC. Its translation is CASSQEATGWYTF.

CDR3 residues: CASSLDSGRAPDTQYF. The CDR3 coding sequence is TGTGCCAGCAGCTTAGACAGCGGGAGGGCCCCCGATACGCAGTATTTT. This rearrangement joins TRBV7-2 to TRBJ2-3; TRBD2 matches at 10 bases. The CDR3 totals 16 residues. The junction had 7 bases not matched to a gene; V was cut back by 1 base and J by 6 bases. CDR1 and CDR2 from the germline V gene are SGHTA and FQGNSA.

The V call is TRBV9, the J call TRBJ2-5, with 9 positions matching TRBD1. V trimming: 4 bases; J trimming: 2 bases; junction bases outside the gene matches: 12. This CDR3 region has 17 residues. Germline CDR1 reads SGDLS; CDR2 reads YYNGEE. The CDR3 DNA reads TGTGCCAGCAGCCCCAGCACGACAGGGGGAGGGCAAGAGACCCAGTACTTC. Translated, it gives CASSPSTTGGGQETQYF.

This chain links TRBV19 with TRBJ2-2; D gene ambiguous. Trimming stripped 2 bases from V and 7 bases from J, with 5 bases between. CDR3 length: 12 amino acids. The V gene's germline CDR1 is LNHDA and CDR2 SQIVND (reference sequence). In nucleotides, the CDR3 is TGTGCCAGTAGTATATCTGGCGGGGAGCTGTTTTTT. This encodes CASSISGGELFF.

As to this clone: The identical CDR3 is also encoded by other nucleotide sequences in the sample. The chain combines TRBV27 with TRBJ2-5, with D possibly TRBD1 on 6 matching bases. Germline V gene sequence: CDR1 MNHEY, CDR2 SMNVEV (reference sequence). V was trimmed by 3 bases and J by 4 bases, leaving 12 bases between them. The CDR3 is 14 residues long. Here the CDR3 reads CASSFRGGRETQYF. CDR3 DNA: TGTGCCAGCAGTTTTCGAGGGGGTCGAGAGACCCAGTACTTC.

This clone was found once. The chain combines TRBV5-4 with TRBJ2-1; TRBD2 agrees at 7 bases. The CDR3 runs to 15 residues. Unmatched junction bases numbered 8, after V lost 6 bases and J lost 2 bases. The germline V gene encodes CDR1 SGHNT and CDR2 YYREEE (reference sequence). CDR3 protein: CASKSTSATYNEQFF. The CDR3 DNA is TGTGCCAGCAAAAGTACTAGCGCCACCTACAATGAGCAGTTCTTC.

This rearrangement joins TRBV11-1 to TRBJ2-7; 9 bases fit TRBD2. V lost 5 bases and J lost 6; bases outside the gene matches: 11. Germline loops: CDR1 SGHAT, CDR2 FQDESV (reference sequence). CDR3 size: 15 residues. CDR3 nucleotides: TGTGCCAGCAGCCGTAGCGGGAGAGGGTCGGGCGAGCAGTACTTC. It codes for CASSRSGRGSGEQYF.

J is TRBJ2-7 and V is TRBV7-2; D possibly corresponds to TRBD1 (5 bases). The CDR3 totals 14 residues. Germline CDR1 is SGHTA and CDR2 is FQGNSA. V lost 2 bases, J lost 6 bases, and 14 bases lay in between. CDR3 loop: CASSLQGSVSEQYF. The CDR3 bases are TGTGCCAGCAGCTTACAGGGCTCAGTAAGCGAGCAGTACTTC. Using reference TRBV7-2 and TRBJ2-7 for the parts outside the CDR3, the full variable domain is GAGVSQSPSNKVTEKGKDVELRCDPISGHTALYWYRQSLGQGLEFLIYFQGNSAPDKSGLPSDRFSAERTGGSVSTLTIQRTQQEDSAVYLCASSLQGSVSEQYFGPGTRLTVT.

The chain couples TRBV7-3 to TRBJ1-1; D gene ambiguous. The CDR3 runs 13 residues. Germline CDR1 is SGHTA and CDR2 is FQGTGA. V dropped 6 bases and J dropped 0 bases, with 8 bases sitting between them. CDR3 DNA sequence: TGTGCCAGCAGTTACAACTTGAACACTGAAGCTTTCTTT. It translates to CASSYNLNTEAFF.

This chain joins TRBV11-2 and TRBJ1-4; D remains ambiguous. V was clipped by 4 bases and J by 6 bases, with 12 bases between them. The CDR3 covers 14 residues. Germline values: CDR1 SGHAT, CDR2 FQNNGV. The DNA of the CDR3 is TGTGCCAGCAGCTCTAGGGTGGGGTATGAAAAACTGTTTTTT. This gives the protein CASSSRVGYEKLFF.

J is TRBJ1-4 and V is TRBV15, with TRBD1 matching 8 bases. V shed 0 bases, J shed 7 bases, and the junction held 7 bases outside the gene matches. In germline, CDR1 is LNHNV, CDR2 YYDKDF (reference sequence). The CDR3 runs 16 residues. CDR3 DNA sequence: TGTGCCACCAGCAGAGATCTTTCACAGGGGGGTGAAAAACTGTTTTTT. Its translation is CATSRDLSQGGEKLFF.

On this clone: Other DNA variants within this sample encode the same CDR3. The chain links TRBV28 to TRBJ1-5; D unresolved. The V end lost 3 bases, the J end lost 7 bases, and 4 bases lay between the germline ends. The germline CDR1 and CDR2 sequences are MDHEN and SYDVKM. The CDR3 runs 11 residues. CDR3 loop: CASSFAQPQHF. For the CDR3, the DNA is TGTGCCAGCAGTTTCGCCCAGCCCCAGCATTTT.

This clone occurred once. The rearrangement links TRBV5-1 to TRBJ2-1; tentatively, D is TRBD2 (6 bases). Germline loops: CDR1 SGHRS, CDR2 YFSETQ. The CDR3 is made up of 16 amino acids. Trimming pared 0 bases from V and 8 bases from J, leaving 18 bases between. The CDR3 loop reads CASSLEGGTSVDEQFF. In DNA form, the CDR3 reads TGCGCCAGCAGCTTGGAAGGCGGGACGAGTGTTGATGAGCAGTTCTTC.

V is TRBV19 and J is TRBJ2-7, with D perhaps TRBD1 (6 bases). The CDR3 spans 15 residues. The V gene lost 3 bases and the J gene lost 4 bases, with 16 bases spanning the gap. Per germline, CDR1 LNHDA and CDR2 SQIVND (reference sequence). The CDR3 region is CASSMAGTKAYEQYF. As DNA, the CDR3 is TGTGCCAGTAGTATGGCCGGGACAAAAGCATACGAGCAGTACTTC.

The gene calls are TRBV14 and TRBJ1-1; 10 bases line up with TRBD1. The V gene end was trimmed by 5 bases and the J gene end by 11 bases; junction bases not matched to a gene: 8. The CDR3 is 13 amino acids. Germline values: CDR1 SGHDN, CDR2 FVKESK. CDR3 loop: CASSKGTGVGAFF. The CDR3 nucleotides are TGTGCCAGCAGCAAAGGGACAGGGGTGGGCGCTTTCTTT.

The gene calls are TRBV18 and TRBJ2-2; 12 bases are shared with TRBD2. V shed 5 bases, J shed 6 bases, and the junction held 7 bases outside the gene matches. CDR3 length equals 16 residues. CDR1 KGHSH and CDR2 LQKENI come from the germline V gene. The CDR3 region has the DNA TGTGCCAGCTCAGAGACTAGCGGGAGTGGATCCGGGGAGCTGTTTTTT. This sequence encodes CASSETSGSGSGELFF.

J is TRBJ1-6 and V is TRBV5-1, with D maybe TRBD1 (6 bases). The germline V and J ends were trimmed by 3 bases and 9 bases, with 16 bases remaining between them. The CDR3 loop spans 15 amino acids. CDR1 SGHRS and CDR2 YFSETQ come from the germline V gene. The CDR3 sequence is CASSYGGPPASPLHF. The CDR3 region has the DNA TGCGCCAGCAGCTACGGGGGCCCCCCGGCTTCACCCCTCCACTTT. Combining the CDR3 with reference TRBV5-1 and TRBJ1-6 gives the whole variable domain KAGVTQTPRYLIKTRGQQVTLSCSPISGHRSVSWYQQTPGQGLQFLFEYFSETQRNKGNFPGRFSGRQFSNSRSEMNVSTLELGDSALYLCASSYGGPPASPLHFGNGTRLTVT.

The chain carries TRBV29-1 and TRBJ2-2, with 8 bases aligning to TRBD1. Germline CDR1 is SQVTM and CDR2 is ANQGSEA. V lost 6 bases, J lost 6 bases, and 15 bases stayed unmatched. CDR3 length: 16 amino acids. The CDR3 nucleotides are TGCAGCGTCCGAGGGGCAGGGGGCATCGTGTCCGGGGAGCTGTTTTTT. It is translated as CSVRGAGGIVSGELFF.

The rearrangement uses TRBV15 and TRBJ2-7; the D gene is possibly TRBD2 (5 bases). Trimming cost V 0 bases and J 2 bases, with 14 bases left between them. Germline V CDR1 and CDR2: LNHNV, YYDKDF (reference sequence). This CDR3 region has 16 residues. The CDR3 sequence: CATSRDKREPPYEQYF. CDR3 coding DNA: TGTGCCACCAGCAGAGATAAAAGGGAGCCGCCCTACGAGCAGTACTTC. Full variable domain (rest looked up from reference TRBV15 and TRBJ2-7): DAMVIQNPRYQVTQFGKPVTLSCSQTLNHNVMYWYQQKSSQAPKLLFHYYDKDFNNEADTPDNFQSRRPNTSFCFLDIRSPGLGDTAMYLCATSRDKREPPYEQYFGPGTRLTVT.

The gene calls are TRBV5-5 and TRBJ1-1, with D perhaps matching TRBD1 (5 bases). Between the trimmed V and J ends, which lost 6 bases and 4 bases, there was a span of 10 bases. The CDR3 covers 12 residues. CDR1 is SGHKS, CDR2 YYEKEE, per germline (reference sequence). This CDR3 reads CASIERGTEAFF. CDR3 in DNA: TGTGCCAGCATAGAGAGGGGCACTGAAGCTTTCTTT.

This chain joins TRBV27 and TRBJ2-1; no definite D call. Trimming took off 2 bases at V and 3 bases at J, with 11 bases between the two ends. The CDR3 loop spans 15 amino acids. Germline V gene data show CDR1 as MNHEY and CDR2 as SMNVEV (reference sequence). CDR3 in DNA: TGTGCCAGCAGTTTAGCTCTGGCGAACTACAATGAGCAGTTCTTC. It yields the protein CASSLALANYNEQFF.

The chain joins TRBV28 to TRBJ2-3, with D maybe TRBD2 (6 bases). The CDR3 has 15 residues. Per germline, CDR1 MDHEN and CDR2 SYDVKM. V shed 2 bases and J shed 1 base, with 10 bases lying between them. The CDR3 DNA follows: TGTGCCAGCAGTTTACCGGGACTCGGCACAGATACGCAGTATTTT. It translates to CASSLPGLGTDTQYF.

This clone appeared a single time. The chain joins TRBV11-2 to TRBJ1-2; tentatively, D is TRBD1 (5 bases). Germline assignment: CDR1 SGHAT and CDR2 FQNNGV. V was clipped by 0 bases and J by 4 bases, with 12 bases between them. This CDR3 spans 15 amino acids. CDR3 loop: CASSLDRQPIYGYTF. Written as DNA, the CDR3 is TGTGCCAGCAGCTTAGATCGACAGCCGATCTATGGCTACACCTTC.